One and the same sample provided the 23 T cell receptor beta chains below, sequenced in a study of blood T cells in healthy people across ages. A second roughly 6 to 11 cycle PCR used barcoded and J-beta primers. In TCRdb, the 5' RACE reads were re-called with MiXCR into one record per CDR3 protein. In the table there are roughly 1,800,000 distinct CDR3 sequences, around 48% of which are singletons. Sequencing input: blood. The receptors here all came from a middle-aged woman in good health.

This clonotype was seen a handful of times. The rearrangement uses TRBV2 and TRBJ2-7; D might be TRBD1 (5 bases). The CDR3 loop spans 15 amino acids. Trimming left V 4 bases short and J 0 bases short, with 13 bases between. Germline CDR1 reads SNHLY; CDR2 reads FYNNEI. The CDR3 here is CASSGKQVSSYEQYF. The CDR3, as DNA: TGTGCCAGCAGTGGTAAACAGGTTAGCTCCTACGAGCAGTACTTC.

The chain joins TRBV12-3 or TRBV12-4 to TRBJ2-7, with D perhaps matching TRBD2 (5 bases). The better agreement between TRBJ2-5 and the DNA end casts doubt on the J call. The CDR3 is 12 residues long. CDR3 sequence (DNA): TGTGCCAGCACCGCGGGTGGTCAGACCCAGTACTTC. Translated: CASTAGGQTQYF.

V gene TRBV6-2 or TRBV6-3 combines with J gene TRBJ2-1; 9 positions agree with TRBD1. Germline values: CDR1 MNHEY, CDR2 SVGEGT. The CDR3 is 13 residues long. V shed 9 bases and J 3 bases; nucleotides not matched to a gene: 3. CDR3 protein: CASHRGLYNEQFF. In DNA, the CDR3 is TGTGCCAGTCACAGGGGGCTCTACAATGAGCAGTTCTTC.

The chain uses TRBV7-2 and TRBJ2-3; TRBD2 aligns across 10 bases. Germline V gene lookup returns CDR1 SGHTA and CDR2 FQGNSA. The CDR3 is made up of 16 amino acids. Unmatched junction bases numbered 8, after V lost 4 bases and J lost 4 bases. This CDR3 reads CASSSRGSGGSDTQYF. CDR3 bases: TGTGCCAGCAGCTCCCGGGGTAGCGGGGGGTCAGATACGCAGTATTTT.

This clonotype was detected a few times. The V call is TRBV7-9, the J call TRBJ1-1; possible D gene TRBD1, 6 bases. V was trimmed by 1 base and J by 4 bases, leaving 16 bases between them. CDR1 and CDR2 from the germline V gene are SEHNR and FQNEAQ (reference sequence). The CDR3 sequence is 16 residues long. Written as DNA, the CDR3 is TGTGCCAGCAGCTTAGAAGAAGGGGAGGGGGGCACTGAAGCTTTCTTT. As protein: CASSLEEGEGGTEAFF.

The chain is built from TRBV6-1 and TRBJ2-1, with a weak D call TRBD2 (5 bases). The CDR3 consists of 15 residues. Germline V gives CDR1 MNHNS, CDR2 SASEGT. The ends were cut back, 8 bases at V and 3 bases at J, with 17 bases in the middle. This CDR3 reads CASCPLDSSYNEQFF. The DNA for the CDR3 is TGTGCCAGCTGCCCATTGGACTCTAGCTACAATGAGCAGTTCTTC.

V and J are TRBV12-3 or TRBV12-4 and TRBJ1-2; TRBD1 matches 8 bases. J gave up 3 bases and V 1 base, and 4 bases lay outside the gene matches. This CDR3 is built from 15 residues. CDR3 sequence: CASSLGQGYDYGYTF. The DNA for the CDR3 is TGTGCCAGCAGTTTAGGACAGGGGTATGACTATGGCTACACCTTC.

The sample holds a few counts of this clonotype. The chain joins TRBV20-1 to TRBJ2-3; D remains ambiguous. Germline CDR1 and CDR2: DFQATT and SNEGSKA (reference sequence). Trimming took 0 bases from V and 2 from J, leaving 15 bases between them. There are 16 residues in the CDR3. CDR3 DNA: TGCAGTGCTAGAGATTGGCCAACCGGAACCACAGATACGCAGTATTTT. It translates to CSARDWPTGTTDTQYF.

For this clonotype: A junction end diverges from the germline sequence, so it may reflect a read error. V and J are TRBV27 and TRBJ2-1; D ambiguous. Germline CDR1 and CDR2: MNHEY and SMNVEV (reference sequence). The CDR3 covers 13 residues. CDR3 in amino acids: CASNLSVDQEQFF. CDR3 nucleotide sequence: TGTGCCAGCAATTTATCGGTGGACCAGGAGCAGTTCTTC.

V usage is TRBV4-3 and J usage is TRBJ2-1; 9 bases map to TRBD2. The CDR3 has 16 amino acids. The trim removed 4 bases at V and 8 bases at J, leaving 12 bases unmatched. Germline V gene sequence: CDR1 LGHNA, CDR2 YSLEER. Here the CDR3 DNA reads TGCGCCAGCAGCCGAGAAGCGGGAGGAACTGGGGATGAGCAGTTCTTC. It codes for CASSREAGGTGDEQFF.

This clonotype was seen a few times. V gene TRBV20-1 combines with J gene TRBJ2-1; 10 bases map to TRBD2. J lost 5 bases, V lost 3 bases, and 7 bases had no gene match. Per germline, CDR1 DFQATT and CDR2 SNEGSKA (reference sequence). The CDR3 has 15 residues. CDR3 sequence (DNA): TGCAGTGCTAGCCGGCTAGCGGGGGTGGACAATGAGCAGTTCTTC. Amino acid sequence: CSASRLAGVDNEQFF.

CDR3 in amino acids: CASSSPVDRGPSPQYF. CDR3 in DNA: TGTGCCAGCAGTTCCCCGGTGGACAGGGGACCTTCGCCCCAGTACTTC. The V gene is TRBV28, the J gene TRBJ2-5; 9 bases agree with TRBD1. This CDR3 is built from 16 residues. The J segment lost 9 bases and the V segment lost 4 bases, leaving 15 bases of the junction unmatched. The germline V gene encodes CDR1 MDHEN and CDR2 SYDVKM.

The chain carries TRBV10-3 and TRBJ2-5; D not resolved. Trimming removed 1 base at V and 11 bases at J, with 20 bases between. Germline values: CDR1 ENHRY, CDR2 SYGVKD. This CDR3 contains 15 residues. DNA of the CDR3: TGTGCCATCAGTGAGTTCGAGTTTTCCGACAATGAGCAGTACTTC. This translates into CAISEFEFSDNEQYF.

The gene calls are TRBV28 and TRBJ2-4; D unclear. The J call may be incorrect, as the DNA end agrees better with TRBJ2-7. This CDR3 region has 13 residues. Germline V gene sequence: CDR1 MDHEN, CDR2 SYDVKM. For the CDR3, the DNA is TGTGCCAGCAGTTTTAAGGAGAGGTACGAGCAGTACTTC. It encodes CASSFKERYEQYF.

V gene TRBV6-5 combines with J gene TRBJ2-5, with 9 positions matching TRBD2. Germline V gene lookup returns CDR1 MNHEY and CDR2 SVGAGI. CDR3 size: 18 residues. Germline trimming cut 2 bases from V and 5 bases from J; bases unmatched to any gene: 15. The CDR3 DNA reads as TGTGCCAGCAGTTACCGGGGGACTAGCCCAACCAAGGGGGAGACCCAGTACTTC. Protein sequence: CASSYRGTSPTKGETQYF.

CDR3 sequence: CSIWVYNEQFF. In DNA, the CDR3 is TGCAGCATCTGGGTTTACAATGAGCAGTTCTTC. The chain employs TRBV29-1 and TRBJ2-1; D is unclear. With 8 bases removed from V and 4 bases from J, the gap between germline ends came to 9 bases. The CDR3 has 11 residues. Germline CDR1 reads SQVTM; CDR2 reads ANQGSEA.

CDR3 DNA sequence: TGTGCCAGCAGTTTCTTTCCGGTCCAGGGGCTAAACTATGGCTACACCTTC. Its protein is CASSFFPVQGLNYGYTF. The V gene is TRBV27, the J gene TRBJ1-2; perhaps TRBD1 as D (6 bases). Trimming took off 3 bases at V and 2 bases at J, with 19 bases between the two ends. This CDR3 is 17 amino acids long. Germline V gene lookup returns CDR1 MNHEY and CDR2 SMNVEV (reference sequence).

Only a few counts were recorded for this clonotype. The chain combines TRBV5-1 with TRBJ2-1; D possibly corresponds to TRBD1 (6 bases). The V end was cut by 4 bases, the J end by 7 bases, with 21 bases between. Germline CDR1 reads SGHRS; CDR2 reads YFSETQ. The CDR3 extends over 16 amino acids. The DNA of the CDR3 is TGCGCCAGCAGCGGACCCGGACAGTCCCCGGCTAATGAGCAGTTCTTC. Amino acids: CASSGPGQSPANEQFF.

V gene TRBV5-5 combines with J gene TRBJ2-7; 12 nucleotides match TRBD1. The J call is in doubt because the DNA end fits TRBJ2-5 better. The CDR3 runs to 18 residues. Per germline, CDR1 SGHKS and CDR2 YYEKEE (reference sequence). The CDR3 is CASSLEGQGAEELETQYF. The CDR3 DNA is TGTGCCAGCAGCTTGGAGGGACAGGGGGCCGAGGAGCTGGAGACCCAGTACTTC.

The chain couples TRBV4-3 to TRBJ2-1, with TRBD1 matching 7 bases. The CDR3 spans 15 residues. Trimming took 1 base from V and 8 from J; bases not matched to a gene: 8. CDR1 is LGHNA and CDR2 is YSLEER in the germline V gene. The CDR3 nucleotides read TGCGCCAGCAGCCAAGTACAGGGGAGTACGGATGAGCAGTTCTTC. This translates into CASSQVQGSTDEQFF.

This chain joins TRBV5-1 and TRBJ2-1; 8 bases are a match to TRBD2. Looked up from germline, CDR1 is SGHRS and CDR2 is YFSETQ. Trimming took 5 bases from V and 5 from J; bases not matched to a gene: 9. The CDR3 extends over 15 amino acids. The CDR3 region has the DNA TGCGCCAGCAGTGATGAGCGGGGGCAAAACAATGAGCAGTTCTTC. It is translated as CASSDERGQNNEQFF.

V gene TRBV20-1 combines with J gene TRBJ1-2; TRBD1 agrees at 9 bases. V trimming: 0 bases; J trimming: 4 bases; junction bases outside the gene matches: 3. The CDR3 is 14 residues long. Germline V gene lookup returns CDR1 DFQATT and CDR2 SNEGSKA (reference sequence). The chain's CDR3 is CSAREGTGSYGYTF. The CDR3 coding sequence is TGCAGTGCTAGAGAAGGGACAGGGTCCTATGGCTACACCTTC.

This clonotype came up once. The chain has TRBV2 and TRBJ2-5, with 9 bases aligning to TRBD2. The CDR3 is made up of 14 amino acids. V lost 6 bases, J lost 5 bases, and 7 bases stayed unmatched. Germline CDR1 is SNHLY and CDR2 is FYNNEI. CDR3 in amino acids: CASRFSSGTETQYF. CDR3 bases: TGTGCCAGCAGGTTCTCTAGCGGGACGGAGACCCAGTACTTC. Together with reference TRBV2 and TRBJ2-5, the CDR3 gives the full variable domain: EPEVTQTPSHQVTQMGQEVILRCVPISNHLYFYWYRQILGQKVEFLVSFYNNEISEKSEIFDDQFSVERPDGSNFTLKIRSTKLEDSAMYFCASRFSSGTETQYFGPGTRLLVL.